This entry is about one T cell receptor beta chain. Antigen specificity is unknown. Each sorted population was over 95% pure. The data derive from a study of beta chain features in type 1 diabetes. Expressed TCRB transcripts were sequenced, since all the RNA that had been isolated was reverse transcribed. Generated by immunoSEQ multiplex PCR, the TCRdb table keeps only in-frame clones and is missing some. Among more than 250,000 clones listed, roughly 20% were seen once. The study, taken as a whole, reports: Shorter TCRB CDR3s, moderately but significantly so, marked every one of the four CD4+ subsets in Type 1 diabetes patients. Patients showed naive, central memory and Treg TCRB repertoires that appeared more similar than those of healthy donors. More deletions and fewer insertions at VDJ junctions were seen in type 1 diabetes patients. Sequencing the cDNA could make cells with high TCR expression show up more than they should.

The sequencing input was naive CD4+ T cells from blood. This TCR came from a woman between 40 and 55 years old with type 1 diabetes.

The CDR3, as DNA: TGCGCCAGCAGCCCGCCTATTGGCAATCAGCCCCAGCATTTT. It yields the protein CASSPPIGNQPQHF. This sequence joins TRBV4-1 and TRBJ1-5; the D is unclear. The germline gives CDR1 MGHRA, CDR2 YSYEKL. V shed 4 bases and J shed 2 bases, with 9 bases lying between them. This CDR3 has 14 residues.